One sample yielded the 17 T cell receptor beta chains listed below, sequenced in a study of radiotherapy plus CTLA-4 blockade in lung cancer. Method: immunoSEQ multiplex PCR; TCRdb's copy keeps in-frame clones and lacks some. The data show roughly 45,000 clones, 55% to 80% seen once. The sequencing here drew on peripheral blood, taken from a patient treated with radiotherapy plus ipilimumab. The receptor source for this set is a human donor with non-small cell lung cancer who had a partial response to radiotherapy plus ipilimumab.

This clone came up a few times. The CDR3 spells CASSLDGQPDGNQPQHF. The CDR3 nucleotides are TGTGCCAGTAGTCTCGACGGACAGCCAGATGGCAATCAGCCCCAGCATTTT. The chain carries TRBV19 and TRBJ1-5; D is perhaps TRBD1 (6 bases). Germline CDR1 reads LNHDA; CDR2 reads SQIVND (reference sequence). This CDR3 is 17 amino acids long. Trimming took off 5 bases at V and 2 bases at J, with 19 bases between the two ends.

The rearrangement links TRBV4-2 to TRBJ1-2, with a weak D call TRBD1 (6 bases). Looked up from germline, CDR1 is LGHNA and CDR2 is YNFKEQ. V was trimmed by 0 bases and J by 0 bases, leaving 14 bases between them. The CDR3 has 17 residues. CDR3 amino acids: CASSQDLGGGSNYGYTF. CDR3 nucleotides: TGTGCCAGCAGCCAAGATCTAGGGGGGGGGTCTAACTATGGCTACACCTTC.

The J gene is TRBJ2-7, the V gene TRBV6-1; TRBD2 agrees at 11 bases. The CDR3 consists of 14 residues. Germline-derived CDR1 and CDR2 are MNHNS and SASEGT. The V gene end was trimmed by 2 bases and the J gene end by 6 bases; junction bases not matched to a gene: 3. The CDR3 protein is CASSEQLAGAEQYF. CDR3 coding DNA: TGTGCCAGCAGTGAACAACTAGCGGGAGCCGAGCAGTACTTC.

CDR3 bases: TGTGCCAGCAGTTTGGGGACAGGGAATAATGAAAAACTGTTTTTT. Encoded protein: CASSLGTGNNEKLFF. V and J are TRBV27 and TRBJ1-4; TRBD1 agrees at 9 bases. V shed 3 bases, J shed 4 bases, and the junction held 3 bases outside the gene matches. The CDR3 runs to 15 residues. Germline CDR1 reads MNHEY; CDR2 reads SMNVEV (reference sequence).

In its sample, this clone was seen once. The chain recombines TRBV6-5 with TRBJ1-5; TRBD1 matches at 7 bases. Germline V CDR1 and CDR2: MNHEY, SVGAGI. Trimming at V came to 5 bases and at J to 3 bases, leaving 7 bases not matched to a gene. CDR3 length equals 15 residues. The CDR3 region is CASSKGAVFNQPQHF. In nucleotides, the CDR3 is TGTGCCAGCAGTAAGGGGGCTGTGTTCAATCAGCCCCAGCATTTT.

The rearrangement links TRBV5-4 to TRBJ1-6, with 8 positions matching TRBD1. Germline V gene lookup returns CDR1 SGHNT and CDR2 YYREEE (reference sequence). CDR3 size: 18 residues. J gave up 10 bases and V 2 bases, and 17 bases lay outside the gene matches. The CDR3 bases are TGTGCCAGCAGCTTTCAGACAGGGGTCGCCGGTAATGGATCACCCCTCCACTTT. Translating gives CASSFQTGVAGNGSPLHF.

The gene calls are TRBV27 and TRBJ1-6; possible D gene TRBD1, 5 bases. Germline CDR1 reads MNHEY; CDR2 reads SMNVEV (reference sequence). The CDR3 length is 16 residues. The V end lost 7 bases, the J end lost 2 bases, and 15 bases lay between the germline ends. The DNA of the CDR3 is TGTGCCAGCACCCTACGGGGGTCGACCTATAATTCACCCCTCCACTTT. This sequence encodes CASTLRGSTYNSPLHF.

This clone has more than one count but fewer than ten. The J gene is TRBJ1-1, the V gene TRBV2; D ambiguous. Germline V gene sequence: CDR1 SNHLY, CDR2 FYNNEI. Trimming stripped 10 bases from V and 0 bases from J, with 6 bases between. This CDR3 is built from 11 residues. This chain's CDR3 is CATPMNTEAFF. CDR3 DNA: TGTGCCACCCCTATGAACACTGAAGCTTTCTTT. The whole variable domain, remainder taken from reference TRBV2 and TRBJ1-1, is EPEVTQTPSHQVTQMGQEVILRCVPISNHLYFYWYRQILGQKVEFLVSFYNNEISEKSEIFDDQFSVERPDGSNFTLKIRSTKLEDSAMYFCATPMNTEAFFGQGTRLTVV.

The chain couples TRBV15 to TRBJ2-5; D unresolved. The tail of the sequence fits TRBJ2-7 better, so the J call may be wrong. This CDR3 has 13 residues. Per germline, CDR1 LNHNV and CDR2 YYDKDF (reference sequence). CDR3 sequence reads: CATSRDRGGEQYF. The CDR3 DNA reads as TGTGCCACCAGCAGAGATAGAGGCGGCGAGCAGTACTTC.

The DNA of the CDR3 is TGTGCCAGCACCGACCCCCGGACAGGGATAGAGACCCAGTACTTC. Protein sequence: CASTDPRTGIETQYF. The J gene is TRBJ2-5, the V gene TRBV2; the match to TRBD1 covers 8 bases. Germline CDR1 SNHLY, CDR2 FYNNEI. The J segment lost 4 bases and the V segment lost 7 bases, leaving 11 bases of the junction unmatched. There are 15 residues in the CDR3.

In regard to this clone: The junction and the germline gene differ at one end; a read error may be behind it. The chain employs TRBV27 and TRBJ2-3; D is possibly TRBD1 (6 bases). The CDR3 is made up of 13 amino acids. Germline assignment: CDR1 MNHEY and CDR2 SMNVEV (reference sequence). In nucleotides, the CDR3 is TGTGCCAGCAAAGACCCTTGGACAGATGCGCAGTATTTT. It translates to CASKDPWTDAQYF.

The chain uses TRBV19 and TRBJ1-2; D uncertain. The germline V gene encodes CDR1 LNHDA and CDR2 SQIVND (reference sequence). The CDR3 loop spans 16 amino acids. Trimming took off 6 bases at V and 2 bases at J, with 19 bases between the two ends. DNA of the CDR3: TGTGCCAGTAGAACCGCAGACATGATGGTAAACTATGGCTACACCTTC. Protein product: CASRTADMMVNYGYTF. The complete variable domain, with remaining parts taken from reference TRBV19 and TRBJ1-2, reads DGGITQSPKYLFRKEGQNVTLSCEQNLNHDAMYWYRQDPGQGLRLIYYSQIVNDFQKGDIAEGYSVSREKKESFPLTVTSAQKNPTAFYLCASRTADMMVNYGYTFGSGTRLTVV.

V usage is TRBV6-1 and J usage is TRBJ1-2, with D unclear. CDR3 length: 13 residues. Trimming left V 1 base short and J 5 bases short, with 8 bases between. The germline V gene encodes CDR1 MNHNS and CDR2 SASEGT. The CDR3 DNA reads as TGTGCCAGCAGTGAAGAGGGAGATTATGGCTACACCTTC. Translating gives CASSEEGDYGYTF.

The chain uses TRBV5-1 and TRBJ2-3, with unresolved D. CDR1 SGHRS and CDR2 YFSETQ come from the germline V gene. The V end was cut by 2 bases, the J end by 0 bases, with 7 bases between. The CDR3 contains 14 residues. In DNA, the CDR3 is TGCGCCAGCAGCTTAACAGTTAGCACAGATACGCAGTATTTT. Translation: CASSLTVSTDTQYF.

This clone was observed a few times. V usage is TRBV10-3 and J usage is TRBJ1-1; maybe TRBD1 (5 bases). Looked up from germline, CDR1 is ENHRY and CDR2 is SYGVKD. The CDR3 contains 13 residues. Trimming left V 4 bases short and J 2 bases short, with 8 bases between. This CDR3 is CAISVGGNTEAFF. The CDR3, as DNA: TGTGCCATCAGTGTCGGGGGAAACACTGAAGCTTTCTTT.

The chain recombines TRBV11-1 with TRBJ2-3; maybe TRBD2 (6 bases). The germline CDR1 and CDR2 sequences are SGHAT and FQDESV (reference sequence). V lost 1 base to trimming and J lost 3 bases, with 17 bases between them. This CDR3 region has 17 residues. The CDR3, as DNA: TGTGCCAGCAGCTTAGGCTGGAGTAGCGGTCCTACAGATACGCAGTATTTT. It translates to CASSLGWSSGPTDTQYF.

The V call is TRBV9, the J call TRBJ2-1; a possible D gene is TRBD1 (5 bases). Germline V gives CDR1 SGDLS, CDR2 YYNGEE. The germline V and J ends were trimmed by 5 bases and 9 bases, with 12 bases remaining between them. CDR3 length: 12 amino acids. The chain's CDR3 is CASSDFRVEQFF. DNA for the CDR3: TGTGCCAGCAGTGACTTCAGGGTTGAGCAGTTCTTC.